This T cell receptor (beta chain) was recorded in a study of blood T cell repertoires in COVID-19. Study background: Both acute and convalescent COVID-19 samples were obtained from the United States, Italy and Spain.

The V and J ends lost 2 bases and 4 bases respectively, with 11 bases between them. CDR3 length: 13 residues. The germline V gene has CDR1 GTSNPN and CDR2 SVGIG (reference sequence). Participants came from 24 US areas, aged roughly 18 to 95 years. Methods used by the authors: Nucleated cell counts were estimated from reference gene primer amplification. Sequencing was performed with immunoSEQ multiplex PCR; in TCRdb, only in-frame clones are kept and a portion is missing. From that table come the V and J calls and clone size; the DNA was used to work out D and trimming. The table records 150,000 to 200,000 clones, 81% of them present only once.

Sequenced material: PBMCs or T cells enriched from blood (not recorded which). The chain couples TRBV30 to TRBJ1-2, with D possibly being TRBD1 (5 bases). The clonotype originates from a middle-aged woman with acute COVID-19. Here the CDR3 reads CAWSFGGGYGYTF. DNA for the CDR3: TGTGCCTGGAGTTTTGGGGGGGGCTATGGCTACACCTTC.